This T cell receptor (beta chain) was obtained from a study of cytomegalovirus exposure and HLA in healthy donors. Study outcomes and limitations: Beyond CMV serostatus, there was no information to go on about immune exposure. The study found most TCR sequences rare, yet found some public TCRs in many donors. Listed as cytomegalovirus-associated were 150 or so TCR beta chains.

As concerns this clone: Its target is not known.

The CDR3 is made up of 14 amino acids. Germline V gene sequence: CDR1 MDHEN, CDR2 SYDVKM. V trimming: 3 bases; J trimming: 5 bases; junction bases outside the gene matches: 4. With 60 Vbeta and 13 Jbeta primers, the PCR was carried out. Per the original data handling: Among the unique TCR beta chains that a later analysis counted, about 85 million in all, around 11 million were shared. TCRdb keeps only in-frame clones here, not all; method: immunoSEQ multiplex PCR. V, J and clone size derive from that table, while D and trimming were established from the DNA sequence. The table lists some 150,000 clones, roughly 80% of them singletons.

The sample was PBMCs. The clonotype originates from a middle-aged man in good health and CMV-seronegative. V and J are TRBV28 and TRBJ2-7, with 10 bases lining up with TRBD1. CDR3 sequence reads: CASSFPDRGHEQYF. CDR3 nucleotide sequence: TGTGCCAGCAGTTTCCCCGACAGGGGGCACGAGCAGTACTTC.